The clone carrying this T cell receptor (beta chain) has a handful of counts. The data belong to a study of early T cells in non-severe SARS-CoV-2 infection. One entry per CDR3 protein results from TCRdb running MiXCR on the 5' RACE reads. The data hold tens of thousands of distinct CDR3 sequences, with 10% to 15% observed a single time. The TCR comes from an adult who was a healthcare worker with PCR-confirmed SARS-CoV-2 infection or an uninfected control (not recorded which). Sequences were obtained from whole blood.

CDR3 protein: CASSLRGVTGAGELFF. CDR3 bases: TGTGCCAGCAGCTTACGCGGGGTCACTGGAGCCGGGGAGCTGTTTTTT. This chain connects TRBV7-8 to TRBJ2-2, with D possibly matching TRBD2 (6 bases). With 2 bases removed from V and 6 bases from J, the gap between germline ends came to 16 bases. The CDR3 totals 16 residues. Germline V gives CDR1 SGHVS, CDR2 FQNEAQ.